In its sample, the clone carrying this TCR beta chain was seen a few times. Antigen: not known. This entry is derived from a study of T cells after yellow fever vaccination. The CDR3 length is 11 residues. In germline, CDR1 is SQVTM, CDR2 ANQGSEA. The V gene lost 6 bases and the J gene lost 8 bases, with 11 bases spanning the gap. Study-wide findings and caveats: A small proportion of clonotypes was detected in both the CD4 and CD8 compartments.

TCRdb itself ran the 5' RACE reads through MiXCR, one entry per CDR3 protein. Here the sample spans approximately 550,000 distinct CDR3 sequences, about 19% being singletons. The material sequenced was PBMCs, taken 15 days after the yellow fever booster vaccination. The clonotype originates from a man aged 30 to 39 who received the YFV17D yellow fever vaccine. This chain joins TRBV29-1 and TRBJ2-1; D is possibly TRBD1 (6 bases). The CDR3 reads CSVKQGHEQFF. In DNA, the CDR3 is TGCAGCGTGAAACAGGGCCATGAGCAGTTCTTC.